The entry below gives a single TCR beta chain sequence along with its context. This CDR3 has 16 residues. Trimming shortened V by 4 bases and J by 5 bases, and 18 bases separated the two germline ends. In germline, CDR1 is SGHRS, CDR2 YFSETQ. This record comes from a study of OX40 agonist ivuxolimab in advanced cancers. Clones were read by immunoSEQ multiplex PCR, and TCRdb kept only the in-frame ones, dropping some. The sample contains just over 90,000 clones, roughly 92% of which appear only once. This receptor was obtained from an adult with an advanced solid tumor such as melanoma, head and neck, liver or kidney cancer. The starting material was CD4+ or CD8+ T cells sorted from blood, obtained in a trial of the OX40 agonist ivuxolimab. This rearrangement joins TRBV5-1 to TRBJ2-2, with D maybe TRBD2 (6 bases). This CDR3 is CASSPDPDYGTGELFF. The CDR3 nucleotides are TGCGCCAGCAGCCCCGACCCGGACTACGGGACCGGGGAGCTGTTTTTT.